The 31 T cell receptor beta chains in this list originate from one sample, sequenced in a study of human T cells and chemical hapten exposure (dated by TCRdb to about 2021). During library preparation, unique molecular identifiers were attached to individual cDNA molecules so that TCRs could be counted in a quantitative, reproducible way. The public reads were run again by TCRdb, first through fastp at Q25 and then through MiXCR, and only productive beta chains were kept. Every distinct CDR3 protein forms one entry, paired with its most common genes and DNA. Across this sample there are 120,000 or so distinct CDR3 sequences, with around 9% seen only once. The top ten clones comprise approximately 1.4% of the sample. Unfractionated whole blood was collected in Tempus Blood RNA tubes, and total RNA was extracted from that blood. The sequenced material came from whole blood. The receptors originated from a human donor in good health. Some clones in this sample may be carry-over from other donors' samples. Donor details come from another sample of the same person, matched by shared clones.

The V call is TRBV20-1, the J call TRBJ1-1; 9 bases are shared with TRBD1. The length of the CDR3 is 16 residues. Germline V gives CDR1 DFQATT, CDR2 SNEGSKA (reference sequence). V shed 0 bases and J 4 bases; nucleotides not matched to a gene: 9. CDR3 nucleotides: TGCAGTGCTAGAGATCTGGGACAGGGAAGTGTCACTGAAGCTTTCTTT. Amino acids: CSARDLGQGSVTEAFF.

The chain has TRBV7-4 and TRBJ1-5, with D perhaps matching TRBD1 (6 bases). This CDR3 spans 17 amino acids. Trimming shortened V by 0 bases and J by 2 bases, and 14 bases separated the two germline ends. Germline-derived CDR1 and CDR2 are SGHVT and SQSDAQ. CDR3 protein: CASSLATGKYGNQPQHF. CDR3 sequence (DNA): TGTGCCAGCAGCTTAGCTACAGGGAAGTACGGCAATCAGCCCCAGCATTTT.

This clonotype was seen ten or more times. The V and J genes are TRBV3-1 and TRBJ1-5; a weak D match, TRBD1 (6 bases). Per the germline V gene, CDR1 is LGHDT and CDR2 is YNNKEL (reference sequence). V was shortened by 0 bases and J by 0 bases, with 6 bases between the two germline ends. This CDR3 has 15 amino acids. CDR3 sequence: CASSQDRGSNQPQHF. The CDR3 region has the DNA TGTGCCAGCAGCCAAGACAGGGGTAGCAATCAGCCCCAGCATTTT.

This clonotype was counted between two and nine times. The chain couples TRBV7-2 to TRBJ2-5; D may correspond to TRBD1 or TRBD2 (5 bases each). This CDR3 contains 13 residues. Germline lookup yields CDR1 SGHTA and CDR2 FQGNSA. Trimming cost V 3 bases and J 5 bases, with 10 bases left between them. The CDR3 loop reads CASSLGVLETQYF. Written as DNA, the CDR3 is TGTGCCAGCAGCTTGGGGGTCCTGGAGACCCAGTACTTC. Combining the CDR3 with reference TRBV7-2 and TRBJ2-5 gives the whole variable domain GAGVSQSPSNKVTEKGKDVELRCDPISGHTALYWYRQSLGQGLEFLIYFQGNSAPDKSGLPSDRFSAERTGGSVSTLTIQRTQQEDSAVYLCASSLGVLETQYFGPGTRLLVL.

This clonotype was counted many times. The CDR3 nucleotides read TGTGCCAGCAGTTACTCCGGACTAGCGTCCTACAATGAGCAGTTCTTC. Its protein product is CASSYSGLASYNEQFF. The chain uses TRBV6-5 and TRBJ2-1; 9 nucleotides match TRBD2. Losses at the gene ends were 0 bases for V and 1 base for J; bases not matched to a gene: 1. CDR3 size: 16 residues. Germline V CDR1 and CDR2: MNHEY, SVGAGI.

A few counts support this clonotype. The V gene is TRBV12-3 or TRBV12-4, the J gene TRBJ2-1, with 16 bases matching TRBD2. This CDR3 is built from 17 residues. V shed 3 bases, J shed 4 bases, and the junction held 3 bases outside the gene matches. CDR3 in DNA: TGTGCCAGCAGTTTGGGGGGACTAGCGGGAGGGTACAATGAGCAGTTCTTC. Its protein is CASSLGGLAGGYNEQFF.

This clonotype was seen a few times. The chain combines TRBV11-2 with TRBJ2-5; tentatively, D is TRBD2 (6 bases). Trimming left V 4 bases short and J 2 bases short, with 17 bases between. This CDR3 region has 16 residues. CDR1 and CDR2 from the germline V gene are SGHAT and FQNNGV. The CDR3 DNA reads TGTGCCAGCAGCTCTAGCTGGGCCGGACTACAAGAGACCCAGTACTTC. This gives the protein CASSSSWAGLQETQYF.

The table lists this clonotype with many counts. The chain has TRBV2 and TRBJ2-2, with D possibly TRBD1 on 6 matching bases. Looked up from germline, CDR1 is SNHLY and CDR2 is FYNNEI. The CDR3 length is 17 residues. V lost 2 bases to trimming and J lost 6 bases, with 19 bases between them. The CDR3 spells CASSELEEQGWAGELFF. The CDR3 DNA is TGTGCCAGCAGTGAACTTGAGGAACAGGGATGGGCCGGGGAGCTGTTTTTT. Full variable domain (outside the CDR3, taken from reference TRBV2 and TRBJ2-2): EPEVTQTPSHQVTQMGQEVILRCVPISNHLYFYWYRQILGQKVEFLVSFYNNEISEKSEIFDDQFSVERPDGSNFTLKIRSTKLEDSAMYFCASSELEEQGWAGELFFGEGSRLTVL.

This clonotype was counted ten times or more. The chain employs TRBV18 and TRBJ1-6; D is undetermined. V was shortened by 2 bases and J by 5 bases, with 13 bases between the two germline ends. This CDR3 contains 16 residues. Germline CDR1 KGHSH, CDR2 LQKENI. CDR3 DNA: TGTGCCAGCTCACCATTAGGTCTGGACCATAATTCACCCCTCCACTTT. It is translated as CASSPLGLDHNSPLHF. The full variable domain, in which reference TRBV18 and TRBJ1-6 provide the parts outside the CDR3, is NAGVMQNPRHLVRRRGQEARLRCSPMKGHSHVYWYRQLPEEGLKFMVYLQKENIIDESGMPKERFSAEFPKEGPSILRIQQVVRGDSAAYFCASSPLGLDHNSPLHFGNGTRLTVT.

This chain links TRBV5-4 with TRBJ2-7; 11 nucleotides match TRBD2. J lost 6 bases, V lost 4 bases, and 6 bases had no gene match. Germline CDR1 reads SGHNT; CDR2 reads YYREEE (reference sequence). The CDR3 covers 14 residues. In nucleotides, the CDR3 is TGTGCCAGCAGCGTAGCGGGGGGGGGCGGCGAGCAGTACTTC. This sequence encodes CASSVAGGGGEQYF.

This clonotype was counted between two and nine times. The rearrangement joins TRBV7-2 to TRBJ1-6, with 9 bases aligning to TRBD1. From germline, CDR1 is SGHTA and CDR2 FQGNSA. The CDR3 consists of 16 residues. The V segment lost 6 bases and the J segment 7 bases; nucleotides outside the gene matches: 10. The CDR3 region is CASSLRRQGENSPLHF. The DNA for the CDR3 is TGTGCCAGCAGTTTGAGGAGACAGGGGGAAAATTCACCCCTCCACTTT. The full variable domain, its missing parts supplied by reference TRBV7-2 and TRBJ1-6, is GAGVSQSPSNKVTEKGKDVELRCDPISGHTALYWYRQSLGQGLEFLIYFQGNSAPDKSGLPSDRFSAERTGGSVSTLTIQRTQQEDSAVYLCASSLRRQGENSPLHFGNGTRLTVT.

The chain has TRBV3-1 and TRBJ2-2; a possible D gene is TRBD1 (6 bases). With 4 bases removed from V and 7 bases from J, the gap between germline ends came to 22 bases. This CDR3 spans 17 amino acids. Per germline, CDR1 LGHDT and CDR2 YNNKEL (reference sequence). The CDR3 is CASSPPGGWPQGGELFF. CDR3 coding DNA: TGTGCCAGCAGCCCCCCCGGTGGCTGGCCACAGGGCGGGGAGCTGTTTTTT.

This clonotype was seen only a few times. The chain carries TRBV7-9 and TRBJ2-7; no firm D call. V was clipped by 1 base and J by 2 bases, with 9 bases between them. Germline CDR1 SEHNR, CDR2 FQNEAQ (reference sequence). The CDR3 is 14 residues long. The CDR3 region is CASSLDGPAYEQYF. CDR3 nucleotide sequence: TGTGCCAGCAGCTTAGACGGGCCAGCCTACGAGCAGTACTTC.

The chain joins TRBV4-3 to TRBJ2-7; TRBD2 aligns across 8 bases. Germline CDR1 LGHNA, CDR2 YSLEER. V lost 0 bases to trimming and J lost 2 bases; unmatched junction nucleotides: 6. CDR3 size: 16 residues. In DNA form, the CDR3 reads TGCGCCAGCAGCCAAGATCGGGGGGGGCGGACCTACGAGCAGTACTTC. It specifies CASSQDRGGRTYEQYF.

This clonotype has ten or more counts. V and J are TRBV19 and TRBJ1-2; possible D gene TRBD1, 5 bases. V dropped 4 bases and J dropped 4 bases, with 10 bases sitting between them. Germline assignment: CDR1 LNHDA and CDR2 SQIVND (reference sequence). CDR3 length equals 13 residues. The CDR3 DNA sequence: TGTGCCAGTAGTACAGGGAAGACCTATGGCTACACCTTC. Translation: CASSTGKTYGYTF.

This clonotype was counted only a few times. The V gene is TRBV6-2 or TRBV6-3, the J gene TRBJ2-1; D gene ambiguous. V was trimmed by 6 bases and J by 4 bases, leaving 10 bases between them. The germline CDR1 and CDR2 sequences are MNHEY and SVGEGT. This CDR3 has 13 residues. In DNA form, the CDR3 reads TGTGCCAGCAGGCGGTCCGTTTACAATGAGCAGTTCTTC. Its translation: CASRRSVYNEQFF.

This clonotype was observed at least ten times. The chain employs TRBV6-1 and TRBJ1-5; D is ambiguous. The V gene lost 1 base and the J gene lost 5 bases, with 12 bases spanning the gap. CDR3 length equals 15 residues. Germline V CDR1 and CDR2: MNHNS, SASEGT. This chain's CDR3 is CASSEDWQVHQPQHF. The CDR3 region has the DNA TGTGCCAGCAGTGAAGATTGGCAGGTGCATCAGCCCCAGCATTTT.

The sample holds many counts of this clonotype. The V call is TRBV3-1, the J call TRBJ2-7, with D perhaps TRBD1 or TRBD2 (5 bases each). The CDR3 runs 13 residues. The V gene's germline CDR1 is LGHDT and CDR2 YNNKEL (reference sequence). With 1 base removed from V and 5 bases from J, the gap between germline ends came to 9 bases. The CDR3 is CASSQVQGHEQYF. The CDR3 DNA follows: TGTGCCAGCAGCCAAGTCCAGGGACACGAGCAGTACTTC.

This clonotype was seen many times. The chain uses TRBV6-5 and TRBJ1-4, with D maybe TRBD1 (6 bases). Trimming left V 5 bases short and J 7 bases short, with 17 bases between. The CDR3 length is 15 residues. CDR1 and CDR2 (germline): MNHEY, SVGAGI. The CDR3 DNA is TGTGCCAGCAGTCCTTTGGACAGACTAGGTGAAAAACTGTTTTTT. Translating it yields CASSPLDRLGEKLFF.

The table lists this clonotype with a few counts. The chain's CDR3 is CASSLEGEQYF. The CDR3 DNA sequence: TGCGCCAGCAGCTTGGAGGGCGAGCAGTACTTC. The rearrangement joins TRBV5-1 to TRBJ2-7; D gene uncertain. Germline V gene data show CDR1 as SGHRS and CDR2 as YFSETQ. V lost 0 bases and J 6 bases, leaving 4 bases between the germline ends. The CDR3 sequence is 11 residues long.

This rearrangement joins TRBV2 to TRBJ2-3; D uncertain. Germline CDR1 SNHLY, CDR2 FYNNEI. The CDR3 loop spans 12 amino acids. The V end was cut by 6 bases, the J end by 3 bases, with 7 bases between. CDR3 amino acids: CASRTGTDTQYF. As DNA, the CDR3 is TGTGCCAGCAGAACCGGGACAGATACGCAGTATTTT.

CDR3 sequence (DNA): TGTGCCAGCAGCTTAAATACAGGAAATTTCAATGAGCAGTTCTTC. This sequence encodes CASSLNTGNFNEQFF. The chain uses TRBV7-6 and TRBJ2-1, with D perhaps matching TRBD1 (5 bases). Per the germline V gene, CDR1 is SGHVS and CDR2 is FNYEAQ. V was trimmed by 2 bases and J by 6 bases, leaving 14 bases between them. The CDR3 covers 15 residues.

The rearrangement uses TRBV6-5 and TRBJ2-2, with 9 bases lining up with TRBD2. From germline, CDR1 is MNHEY and CDR2 SVGAGI. The CDR3 totals 16 residues. J lost 6 bases, V lost 0 bases, and 5 bases had no gene match. The chain's CDR3 is CASSYSGSGSSGELFF. For the CDR3, the DNA is TGTGCCAGCAGTTACTCTGGTAGCGGGAGTTCCGGGGAGCTGTTTTTT.

This clonotype was recorded only once. The gene calls are TRBV29-1 and TRBJ2-5, with TRBD2 matching 9 bases. CDR1 is SQVTM, CDR2 ANQGSEA, per germline. V gave up 2 bases and J gave up 0 bases; unmatched junction bases: 7. The CDR3 is made up of 16 amino acids. CDR3 amino acids: CSVETLAGRYQETQYF. The DNA of the CDR3 is TGCAGCGTTGAAACCCTAGCGGGGCGCTACCAAGAGACCCAGTACTTC.

V is TRBV5-1 and J is TRBJ2-1, with 9 bases that match TRBD2. The V segment lost 0 bases and the J segment 7 bases; nucleotides outside the gene matches: 8. CDR3 length: 16 amino acids. Germline CDR1 reads SGHRS; CDR2 reads YFSETQ. In DNA form, the CDR3 reads TGCGCCAGCAGCTTGGATGCGGGGGGGGCCAGGAATGAGCAGTTCTTC. This gives the protein CASSLDAGGARNEQFF.

This clonotype was seen a few times. A junction end diverges from the germline sequence, so it may reflect a read error. The chain has TRBV15 and TRBJ2-4, with D tentatively TRBD1 (5 bases). The CDR3 length is 11 residues. Per germline, CDR1 LNHNV and CDR2 YYDKDF (reference sequence). In DNA form, the CDR3 reads TGTGCCACCCGCAGGGAAAACATTCAGTACTTC. Protein: CATRRENIQYF.

There are many counts of this clonotype. The chain uses TRBV14 and TRBJ1-1; the D is unclear. Trimming shortened V by 0 bases and J by 3 bases, and 5 bases separated the two germline ends. Germline CDR1 SGHDN, CDR2 FVKESK. CDR3 length: 13 residues. The CDR3 reads CASSQDADTEAFF. Written as DNA, the CDR3 is TGTGCCAGCAGCCAAGATGCGGACACTGAAGCTTTCTTT.

This clonotype appeared many times. V usage is TRBV10-3 and J usage is TRBJ1-5; D gene ambiguous. The CDR3 extends over 15 amino acids. Deletions cut 2 bases from V and 2 bases from J, with 10 bases between. Germline loops: CDR1 ENHRY, CDR2 SYGVKD. The CDR3 protein is CAISEKRGGNQPQHF. The CDR3 nucleotides are TGTGCCATCAGTGAGAAACGTGGAGGCAATCAGCCCCAGCATTTT.

This clonotype was seen more than once but under ten times. The chain uses TRBV29-1 and TRBJ2-2, with 8 positions matching TRBD1. This CDR3 has 13 residues. V trimming: 4 bases; J trimming: 4 bases; junction bases outside the gene matches: 2. The V gene's germline CDR1 is SQVTM and CDR2 ANQGSEA. CDR3 in DNA: TGCAGCGTTGGACAGGGGAGCACCGGGGAGCTGTTTTTT. Translating it yields CSVGQGSTGELFF.

The chain carries TRBV5-1 and TRBJ2-7; maybe TRBD1 (6 bases). Deletions cut 7 bases from V and 0 bases from J, with 17 bases between. This CDR3 comprises 15 residues. Per germline, CDR1 SGHRS and CDR2 YFSETQ. The chain's CDR3 is CASQTGRDSSYEQYF. CDR3 DNA: TGCGCCAGCCAAACAGGGCGCGATAGCTCCTACGAGCAGTACTTC. Looking up the rest from reference TRBV5-1 and TRBJ2-7 gives the full variable domain: KAGVTQTPRYLIKTRGQQVTLSCSPISGHRSVSWYQQTPGQGLQFLFEYFSETQRNKGNFPGRFSGRQFSNSRSEMNVSTLELGDSALYLCASQTGRDSSYEQYFGPGTRLTVT.

The chain links TRBV18 to TRBJ2-2; D unclear. Germline values: CDR1 KGHSH, CDR2 LQKENI. This CDR3 has 13 amino acids. Trimming cost V 0 bases and J 9 bases, with 8 bases left between them. The CDR3 reads CASSPPLYWELFF. The CDR3 nucleotides are TGTGCCAGCTCACCACCGCTATACTGGGAGCTGTTTTTT.